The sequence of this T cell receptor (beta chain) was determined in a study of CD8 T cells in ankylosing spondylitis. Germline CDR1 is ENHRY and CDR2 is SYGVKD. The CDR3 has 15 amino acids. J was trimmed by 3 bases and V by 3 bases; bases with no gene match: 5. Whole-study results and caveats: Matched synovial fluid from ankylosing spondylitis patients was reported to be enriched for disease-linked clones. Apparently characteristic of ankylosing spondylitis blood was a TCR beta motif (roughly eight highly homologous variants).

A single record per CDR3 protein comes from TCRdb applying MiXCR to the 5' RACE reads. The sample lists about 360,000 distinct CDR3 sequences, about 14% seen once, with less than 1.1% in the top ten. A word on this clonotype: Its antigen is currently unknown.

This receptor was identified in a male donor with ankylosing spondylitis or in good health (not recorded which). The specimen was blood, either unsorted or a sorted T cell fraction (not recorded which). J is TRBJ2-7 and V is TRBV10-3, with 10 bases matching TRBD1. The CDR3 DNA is TGTGCCATCAGTGAACCGACAGGGGGCCGCTACGAGCAGTACTTC. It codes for CAISEPTGGRYEQYF.